This passage covers 23 T cell receptor beta chains from one sample sequenced in a study of T cell responses to AZD1222 COVID-19 vaccine. TCRdb's copy holds only in-frame clones and misses some; the assay was immunoSEQ multiplex PCR. The table includes 150,000 to 200,000 clones, about nine tenths detected once. The source was peripheral blood, collected on day 0 of AZD1222 vaccination. The receptors were gathered from an adult in good health.

V gene TRBV5-5 combines with J gene TRBJ1-3; D perhaps matches TRBD1 (6 bases). Germline CDR1 reads SGHKS; CDR2 reads YYEKEE (reference sequence). Trimming cost V 1 base and J 4 bases, with 9 bases left between them. CDR3 size: 14 residues. This CDR3 reads CASSLRTVGNTIYF. The CDR3 nucleotides read TGTGCCAGCAGCTTGAGGACAGTGGGAAACACCATATATTTT. Combining the CDR3 with reference TRBV5-5 and TRBJ1-3 gives the whole variable domain DAGVTQSPTHLIKTRGQQVTLRCSPISGHKSVSWYQQVLGQGPQFIFQYYEKEERGRGNFPDRFSARQFPNYSSELNVNALLLGDSALYLCASSLRTVGNTIYFGEGSWLTVV.

This chain connects TRBV20-1 to TRBJ2-3; possible D gene TRBD2, 5 bases. V was clipped by 8 bases and J by 10 bases, with 7 bases between them. Germline CDR1 DFQATT, CDR2 SNEGSKA (reference sequence). The CDR3 runs 8 residues. The DNA for the CDR3 is TGCAGTCCGGAGGCGCAGTATTTT. Its protein product is CSPEAQYF.

This chain connects TRBV19 to TRBJ1-4, with 8 bases fitting TRBD1. Germline CDR1 is LNHDA and CDR2 is SQIVND (reference sequence). The CDR3 length is 13 residues. Losses at the gene ends were 3 bases for V and 7 bases for J; bases not matched to a gene: 1. CDR3 sequence (DNA): TGTGCCAGTAGTATCCAGGGGGCTGAAAAACTGTTTTTT. It codes for CASSIQGAEKLFF.

This clone is medium-sized in the sample. This chain links TRBV6-1 with TRBJ2-3, with D possibly being TRBD1 (5 bases). Looked up from germline, CDR1 is MNHNS and CDR2 is SASEGT. This CDR3 is built from 14 residues. Trimming shortened V by 3 bases and J by 3 bases, and 10 bases separated the two germline ends. The DNA for the CDR3 is TGTGCCAGCAGTGAGGGGCAGGAGACAGATACGCAGTATTTT. This encodes CASSEGQETDTQYF.

The V call is TRBV18, the J call TRBJ2-7; 8 bases are a match to TRBD2. The ends lost 3 bases at V and 2 bases at J; junction bases unmatched: 3. The CDR3 spans 14 residues. Germline CDR1 KGHSH, CDR2 LQKENI. The CDR3 coding sequence is TGTGCCAGCTCACCGACTAGCGAAGCCTACGAGCAGTACTTC. Translated: CASSPTSEAYEQYF.

The chain combines TRBV5-1 with TRBJ2-2; D unclear. V was trimmed by 3 bases and J by 5 bases, leaving 11 bases between them. The CDR3 length is 14 residues. Germline V gene lookup returns CDR1 SGHRS and CDR2 YFSETQ. The CDR3 DNA sequence: TGCGCCAGCAGCTCGGACGTGGGTACCGGGGAGCTGTTTTTT. This translates into CASSSDVGTGELFF.

This clone was seen a handful of times. The chain recombines TRBV11-2 with TRBJ1-4; possible D gene TRBD1, 5 bases. Germline values: CDR1 SGHAT, CDR2 FQNNGV. This CDR3 contains 18 residues. The V end was cut by 6 bases, the J end by 0 bases, with 20 bases between. The CDR3 sequence: CASSPFPGPPATNEKLFF. CDR3 sequence (DNA): TGTGCCAGCAGTCCTTTTCCGGGACCCCCTGCAACTAATGAAAAACTGTTTTTT. The full variable domain, in which reference TRBV11-2 and TRBJ1-4 provide the parts outside the CDR3, is EAGVAQSPRYKIIEKRQSVAFWCNPISGHATLYWYQQILGQGPKLLIQFQNNGVVDDSQLPKDRFSAERLKGVDSTLKIQPAKLEDSAVYLCASSPFPGPPATNEKLFFGSGTQLSVL.

This chain joins TRBV7-8 and TRBJ1-3; 8 positions match TRBD1. V gave up 0 bases and J gave up 9 bases; unmatched junction bases: 7. CDR1 and CDR2 from the germline V gene are SGHVS and FQNEAQ. The CDR3 covers 15 residues. The CDR3 region is CASSLARTGQTTIYF. In DNA, the CDR3 is TGTGCCAGCAGCTTAGCCCGGACAGGGCAAACCACCATATATTTT.

The V gene is TRBV18, the J gene TRBJ1-2; D unclear. This CDR3 contains 15 residues. The V gene's germline CDR1 is KGHSH and CDR2 LQKENI. V was shortened by 0 bases and J by 6 bases, with 14 bases between the two germline ends. CDR3 loop: CASSPPHGSENGYTF. The DNA for the CDR3 is TGTGCCAGCTCACCACCCCACGGGTCGGAGAATGGCTACACCTTC.

The CDR3 reads CASSVATGAAYEQYF. The CDR3 region has the DNA TGTGCCAGCAGCGTAGCTACGGGGGCTGCCTACGAGCAGTACTTC. The J gene is TRBJ2-7, the V gene TRBV9; D is perhaps TRBD1 or TRBD2 (6 bases each). Looked up from germline, CDR1 is SGDLS and CDR2 is YYNGEE. V was clipped by 0 bases and J by 2 bases, with 12 bases between them. The length of the CDR3 is 15 residues. The whole variable domain, remainder taken from reference TRBV9 and TRBJ2-7, is DSGVTQTPKHLITATGQRVTLRCSPRSGDLSVYWYQQSLDQGLQFLIQYYNGEERAKGNILERFSAQQFPDLHSELNLSSLELGDSALYFCASSVATGAAYEQYFGPGTRLTVT.

The V call is TRBV3-1 (or the pseudogene TRBV3-2), the J call TRBJ1-2, with 8 positions matching TRBD1. V was clipped by 0 bases and J by 3 bases; unmatched bases: 6. This CDR3 is 16 amino acids long. Germline CDR1 LGHDT, CDR2 YNNKEL (reference sequence). This CDR3 reads CASSQDHGQGYYGYTF. CDR3 DNA sequence: TGTGCCAGCAGCCAAGACCACGGACAGGGTTACTATGGCTACACCTTC.

The CDR3 DNA is TGTGCCAGCAGCCAAGATAGGGCTAGCGGGGAAGTCAAAGCCGGGGAGCTGTTTTTT. Its protein product is CASSQDRASGEVKAGELFF. The chain joins TRBV3-1 (or the pseudogene TRBV3-2) to TRBJ2-2, with TRBD2 matching 9 bases. The germline V gene encodes CDR1 LGHDT and CDR2 YNNKEL (reference sequence). Trimming took 0 bases from V and 6 from J; bases not matched to a gene: 14. CDR3 length: 19 residues.

V gene TRBV27 combines with J gene TRBJ2-7; D uncertain. The CDR3 runs 14 residues. V lost 3 bases to trimming and J lost 0 bases, with 9 bases between them. Germline CDR1 reads MNHEY; CDR2 reads SMNVEV (reference sequence). DNA of the CDR3: TGTGCCAGCAGTTTCGGCACCAGCTCCTACGAGCAGTACTTC. It is translated as CASSFGTSSYEQYF.

The J gene is TRBJ1-1, the V gene TRBV12-3 or TRBV12-4; the D gene is possibly TRBD1 (5 bases). Between the trimmed V and J ends, which lost 3 bases and 11 bases, there was a span of 13 bases. This CDR3 has 12 amino acids. This CDR3 is CASSLVGRGAFF. The CDR3 nucleotides are TGTGCCAGCAGTTTGGTAGGGAGGGGCGCTTTCTTT.

This chain uses TRBV7-2 with TRBJ2-7, with D perhaps TRBD2 (7 bases). Germline V gene sequence: CDR1 SGHTA, CDR2 FQGNSA. V was shortened by 1 base and J by 2 bases, with 15 bases between the two germline ends. The CDR3 consists of 16 residues. CDR3 in amino acids: CASSLGPTGTTYEQYF. In DNA form, the CDR3 reads TGTGCCAGCAGCTTAGGCCCAACAGGGACTACCTACGAGCAGTACTTC.

J is TRBJ1-2 and V is TRBV27; a possible D gene is TRBD1 (5 bases). Trimming cost V 3 bases and J 6 bases, with 11 bases left between them. This CDR3 has 13 residues. Germline V gives CDR1 MNHEY, CDR2 SMNVEV (reference sequence). The CDR3 region has the DNA TGTGCCAGCAGTTTTAGGCAGGGTAATGGCTACACCTTC. Translation: CASSFRQGNGYTF.

This clone was detected only once. This chain connects TRBV6-5 to TRBJ2-7, with TRBD1 matching over 10 bases. Germline CDR1 and CDR2: MNHEY and SVGAGI. V shed 0 bases, J shed 6 bases, and the junction held 8 bases outside the gene matches. This CDR3 contains 16 residues. The CDR3 nucleotides read TGTGCCAGCAGTTACTCGGGCGGGACAGGGGTTGTCGAGCAGTACTTC. Translated, it gives CASSYSGGTGVVEQYF.

The DNA for the CDR3 is TGCGCCAGCAGCTTTAGGCCCCTCCTCGGAGAGACCCAGTACTTC. It translates to CASSFRPLLGETQYF. The chain employs TRBV5-1 and TRBJ2-5; D ambiguous. The CDR3 extends over 15 amino acids. The V end lost 2 bases, the J end lost 4 bases, and 15 bases lay between the germline ends. Germline V gene sequence: CDR1 SGHRS, CDR2 YFSETQ.

The rearrangement uses TRBV11-2 and TRBJ1-5, with 10 bases matching TRBD1. Trimming took 5 bases from V and 2 from J; bases not matched to a gene: 9. CDR3 length: 17 residues. Germline CDR1 is SGHAT and CDR2 is FQNNGV. DNA of the CDR3: TGTGCCAGCAGCCCCAGGGACAGGGGATGGGGCAATCAGCCCCAGCATTTT. Protein sequence: CASSPRDRGWGNQPQHF. Drawing the rest from reference TRBV11-2 and TRBJ1-5, the complete variable domain is EAGVAQSPRYKIIEKRQSVAFWCNPISGHATLYWYQQILGQGPKLLIQFQNNGVVDDSQLPKDRFSAERLKGVDSTLKIQPAKLEDSAVYLCASSPRDRGWGNQPQHFGDGTRLSIL.

The rearrangement uses TRBV3-1 (or the pseudogene TRBV3-2) and TRBJ2-3; TRBD2 aligns across 10 bases. This CDR3 contains 16 residues. V gave up 3 bases and J gave up 5 bases; unmatched junction bases: 8. Germline values: CDR1 LGHDT, CDR2 YNNKEL (reference sequence). This chain's CDR3 is CASSHRSGGARDTQYF. The CDR3 region has the DNA TGTGCCAGCAGCCATAGGAGCGGGGGGGCCCGAGATACGCAGTATTTT.

This clone was seen only once. The CDR3 loop reads CASSYLSGGPYNEQFF. The CDR3 region has the DNA TGTGCCAGCAGTTATTTATCGGGGGGGCCCTACAATGAGCAGTTCTTC. This rearrangement joins TRBV6-5 to TRBJ2-1; 8 nucleotides align to TRBD2. The CDR3 covers 16 residues. The germline V gene has CDR1 MNHEY and CDR2 SVGAGI. The V segment lost 3 bases and the J segment 2 bases; nucleotides outside the gene matches: 6.

The chain couples TRBV3-1 (or the pseudogene TRBV3-2) to TRBJ1-1, with TRBD1 as a possible D gene (6 bases). Germline-derived CDR1 and CDR2 are LGHDT and YNNKEL (reference sequence). V was cut by 7 bases and J by 2 bases, with 14 bases left in between. This CDR3 contains 14 residues. In DNA, the CDR3 is TGTGCCAGCACCAGGACAGAACTTAACACTGAAGCTTTCTTT. It yields the protein CASTRTELNTEAFF.

This clone was detected only once. V is TRBV7-3 and J is TRBJ2-7; D unresolved. Per the germline V gene, CDR1 is SGHTA and CDR2 is FQGTGA. The CDR3 is 16 amino acids. Deletions cut 1 base from V and 0 bases from J, with 13 bases between. The CDR3 spells CASSLNFRQTSYEQYF. CDR3 nucleotide sequence: TGTGCCAGCAGCTTAAACTTCAGGCAGACCTCCTACGAGCAGTACTTC.